This TCR beta chain was sequenced for a study of cytomegalovirus exposure and HLA in healthy donors. Amplification used 60 Vbeta primers and 13 Jbeta primers. Assay used: immunoSEQ multiplex PCR; TCRdb lists only in-frame clones, some missing. The sample yields over 140,000 clones, 80% seen once. Germline-derived CDR1 and CDR2 are MNHNS and SASEGT. This CDR3 has 13 residues. Sequenced input: PBMCs. The sequence came from a man aged 50-60 years in good health and CMV-seronegative. The V gene is TRBV6-1, the J gene TRBJ2-5, with 9 bases fitting TRBD1. Judging by the DNA end, TRBJ2-7 fits better; the J call may be wrong. The CDR3 region has the DNA TGTGCCAGCAACGGACAGGGGAATTACGAGCAGTACTTC. Translated: CASNGQGNYEQYF.